This TCR beta chain is drawn from a study of identical twins. Study results and limitations: The study found that models underestimated out-of-frame TCR alpha sharing in monozygotic twins. Twins shared beta out-of-frame sequences in excess, but this excess was weaker. Some out-of-frame alpha sequences were shared by twins, and these showed excess low generation probability.

Regarding this clonotype: Its specificity is unknown.

TCRdb re-derived calls from the 5' RACE reads in MiXCR, one entry per CDR3 protein. The sample has around 500,000 distinct CDR3 sequences, 13% to 15% seen once. The data were also submitted as part of a second study, on yellow fever vaccine responses in identical twins.

The sequenced sample consisted of CD4+ T cells sorted from blood. The origin of this receptor is a woman between 18 and 29 years old in good health.

DNA for the CDR3: TGTGCCAGCAGCCAGACAGGGAGGAATGAGCAGTTCTTC. This sequence encodes CASSQTGRNEQFF. V gene TRBV25-1 combines with J gene TRBJ2-1, with TRBD1 as a possible D gene (7 bases). Trimming left V 6 bases short and J 7 bases short, with 13 bases between. The CDR3 loop spans 13 amino acids. Germline V CDR1 and CDR2: MGHDK, SYGVNS.